These 10 T cell receptor beta chains were sequenced from one sample in a study of OX40 agonist ivuxolimab in advanced cancers. Sequencing used immunoSEQ multiplex PCR; TCRdb keeps in-frame clones, though not all of them. The sample shows approximately 35,000 clones, 80% of them seen only once. The sequencing here drew on CD4+ or CD8+ T cells sorted from blood, taken in a trial of the OX40 agonist ivuxolimab. The receptor set was obtained from an adult with an advanced solid tumor such as melanoma, head and neck, liver or kidney cancer.

This chain connects TRBV27 to TRBJ2-1, with 8 bases lining up with TRBD2. The CDR3 length is 15 residues. Germline trimming cut 6 bases from V and 3 bases from J; bases unmatched to any gene: 7. Per germline, CDR1 MNHEY and CDR2 SMNVEV (reference sequence). DNA for the CDR3: TGTGCCAGCAGGCCACTAGCGGACCTCTACAATGAGCAGTTCTTC. It translates to CASRPLADLYNEQFF.

This clone was seen only once. The rearrangement links TRBV7-2 to TRBJ2-2; D ambiguous. Germline-derived CDR1 and CDR2 are SGHTA and FQGNSA. CDR3 size: 13 residues. The V end lost 6 bases, the J end lost 0 bases, and 5 bases lay between the germline ends. CDR3 DNA: TGTGCCAGCAGGCTGGCGAACACCGGGGAGCTGTTTTTT. Its protein is CASRLANTGELFF.

Turning to this clone: Other nucleotide sequences from this sample produce the same CDR3. The chain uses TRBV7-2 and TRBJ2-7; 9 bases are a match to TRBD1. Germline assignment: CDR1 SGHTA and CDR2 FQGNSA. With 3 bases clipped from V and 2 bases from J, the junction kept 2 bases outside the gene matches. This CDR3 has 14 amino acids. CDR3 loop: CASSLGTGPYEQYF. The CDR3 DNA follows: TGTGCCAGCAGCTTGGGGACAGGGCCCTACGAGCAGTACTTC.

The V gene is TRBV7-2, the J gene TRBJ2-3, with D maybe TRBD2 (6 bases). Germline lookup yields CDR1 SGHTA and CDR2 FQGNSA. Trimming took 0 bases from V and 3 from J, leaving 13 bases between them. The CDR3 spans 16 residues. The CDR3 spells CASSLASGLATDTQYF. Written as DNA, the CDR3 is TGTGCCAGCAGCTTAGCCTCCGGGCTAGCGACAGATACGCAGTATTTT. The whole variable domain, filled in from reference TRBV7-2 and TRBJ2-3, reads GAGVSQSPSNKVTEKGKDVELRCDPISGHTALYWYRQSLGQGLEFLIYFQGNSAPDKSGLPSDRFSAERTGGSVSTLTIQRTQQEDSAVYLCASSLASGLATDTQYFGPGTRLTVL.

This chain connects TRBV28 to TRBJ2-7; 8 bases fit TRBD1. The J segment lost 9 bases and the V segment lost 6 bases, leaving 10 bases of the junction unmatched. The germline gives CDR1 MDHEN, CDR2 SYDVKM. The CDR3 has 13 amino acids. The CDR3 region is CASRRTEQGVQYF. For the CDR3, the DNA is TGTGCCAGCAGACGTACGGAACAGGGGGTGCAGTACTTC. Full variable domain (outside the CDR3, taken from reference TRBV28 and TRBJ2-7): DVKVTQSSRYLVKRTGEKVFLECVQDMDHENMFWYRQDPGLGLRLIYFSYDVKMKEKGDIPEGYSVSREKKERFSLILESASTNQTSMYLCASRRTEQGVQYFGPGTRLTVT.

The rearrangement joins TRBV18 to TRBJ2-4; 8 positions agree with TRBD1. The germline V gene has CDR1 KGHSH and CDR2 LQKENI. The V gene end was trimmed by 6 bases and the J gene end by 15 bases; junction bases not matched to a gene: 16. The CDR3 has 14 amino acids. CDR3 DNA: TGTGCCAGCTCGCCGGGACAGGTCGCCCTCTCATCGTACTTC. Translated: CASSPGQVALSSYF. Together with reference TRBV18 and TRBJ2-4, the CDR3 gives the full variable domain: NAGVMQNPRHLVRRRGQEARLRCSPMKGHSHVYWYRQLPEEGLKFMVYLQKENIIDESGMPKERFSAEFPKEGPSILRIQQVVRGDSAAYFCASSPGQVALSSYFGAGTRLSVL.

This rearrangement joins TRBV5-6 to TRBJ1-1, with TRBD1 as a possible D gene (5 bases). Germline-derived CDR1 and CDR2 are SGHDT and YYEEEE. The CDR3 has 14 residues. The germline V and J ends were trimmed by 0 bases and 4 bases, with 10 bases remaining between them. For the CDR3, the DNA is TGTGCCAGCAGCTTGGGATTCGGGGCCACTGAAGCTTTCTTT. It codes for CASSLGFGATEAFF. The full variable domain, in which reference TRBV5-6 and TRBJ1-1 provide the parts outside the CDR3, is DAGVTQSPTHLIKTRGQQVTLRCSPKSGHDTVSWYQQALGQGPQFIFQYYEEEERQRGNFPDRFSGHQFPNYSSELNVNALLLGDSALYLCASSLGFGATEAFFGQGTRLTVV.

This clone was detected only a few times. V usage is TRBV7-9 and J usage is TRBJ1-1, with no clear D. The CDR3 spans 12 residues. V was trimmed by 8 bases and J by 1 base, leaving 8 bases between them. Germline-derived CDR1 and CDR2 are SEHNR and FQNEAQ (reference sequence). The CDR3 loop is CASVLENTEAFF. The CDR3 DNA is TGTGCCAGCGTTCTGGAGAACACTGAAGCTTTCTTT. Full variable domain (outside the CDR3, taken from reference TRBV7-9 and TRBJ1-1): DTGVSQNPRHKITKRGQNVTFRCDPISEHNRLYWYRQTLGQGPEFLTYFQNEAQLEKSRLLSDRFSAERPKGSFSTLEIQRTEQGDSAMYLCASVLENTEAFFGQGTRLTVV.

The rearrangement links TRBV29-1 to TRBJ2-3; maybe TRBD1 (5 bases). Per germline, CDR1 SQVTM and CDR2 ANQGSEA. The V gene lost 3 bases and the J gene lost 4 bases, with 8 bases spanning the gap. There are 12 residues in the CDR3. DNA of the CDR3: TGCAGCGTTGAGCAGGGTCCAGATACGCAGTATTTT. Translated: CSVEQGPDTQYF.

The chain employs TRBV5-1 and TRBJ1-2; TRBD1 is a possible D gene (5 bases). The CDR3 extends over 14 amino acids. Germline CDR1 reads SGHRS; CDR2 reads YFSETQ. The ends were cut back, 0 bases at V and 2 bases at J, with 8 bases in the middle. CDR3 amino acids: CASSLAGGNYGYTF. CDR3 coding DNA: TGCGCCAGCAGCTTGGCCGGGGGGAACTATGGCTACACCTTC.